The 30 T cell receptor beta chains in this list originate from one sample, sequenced in a study of blood T cell repertoires in COVID-19. TCRdb's table, derived via immunoSEQ multiplex PCR, lists solely in-frame clones and lacks some. This sample has approximately 350,000 clones, with approximately 88% found just once. Material for sequencing was peripheral blood. These TCRs come from a woman aged 30 to 39 with COVID-19, enrolled during active disease.

The CDR3 sequence: CASSPGTGWEKLFF. The DNA of the CDR3 is TGTGCCAGCAGCCCCGGGACAGGGTGGGAAAAACTGTTTTTT. This chain uses TRBV7-2 with TRBJ1-4; 9 bases are shared with TRBD1. Losses at the gene ends were 5 bases for V and 8 bases for J; bases not matched to a gene: 6. The germline CDR1 and CDR2 sequences are SGHTA and FQGNSA. This CDR3 comprises 14 residues.

The chain employs TRBV28 and TRBJ2-5; weak D call: TRBD2 (6 bases). Germline CDR1 is MDHEN and CDR2 is SYDVKM. This CDR3 spans 18 amino acids. Trimming took off 2 bases at V and 5 bases at J, with 24 bases between the two ends. CDR3 loop: CASSLAPPQTRVAETQYF. CDR3 DNA sequence: TGTGCCAGCAGTTTAGCCCCCCCCCAGACTAGAGTTGCGGAGACCCAGTACTTC.

The chain couples TRBV11-3 to TRBJ2-1; tentative D call: TRBD2 (6 bases). This CDR3 has 17 amino acids. Trimming took off 3 bases at V and 5 bases at J, with 20 bases between the two ends. Per the germline V gene, CDR1 is SGHNT and CDR2 is YENEEA. CDR3 bases: TGTGCCAGCAGCTTCCCTGGCTTAATCGGGAGAGACAATGAGCAGTTCTTC. This encodes CASSFPGLIGRDNEQFF. The whole variable domain, remainder taken from reference TRBV11-3 and TRBJ2-1, is EAGVVQSPRYKIIEKKQPVAFWCNPISGHNTLYWYLQNLGQGPELLIRYENEEAVDDSQLPKDRFSAERLKGVDSTLKIQPAELGDSAVYLCASSFPGLIGRDNEQFFGPGTRLTVL.

This clone was observed a single time. The chain has TRBV4-3 and TRBJ2-2; D may be TRBD1 (5 bases). The CDR3 contains 16 residues. Germline V lookup: CDR1 LGHNA, CDR2 YSLEER. Trimming removed 4 bases from V and 0 bases from J, with 12 bases in between. The CDR3 region is CASSRTGATNTGELFF. The CDR3 DNA reads TGCGCCAGCAGCCGAACAGGAGCAACGAACACCGGGGAGCTGTTTTTT.

The chain joins TRBV2 to TRBJ1-1, with 11 positions matching TRBD1. CDR1 is SNHLY, CDR2 FYNNEI, per germline. The V gene end was trimmed by 5 bases and the J gene end by 0 bases; junction bases not matched to a gene: 11. The CDR3 is 18 residues long. The CDR3 DNA is TGTGCCAGCAGTCTAAGGACAGGGGGCGAAGTCTTGAACACTGAAGCTTTCTTT. This encodes CASSLRTGGEVLNTEAFF.

This clone was recorded only once. J is TRBJ1-4 and V is TRBV4-1, with 9 bases that match TRBD1. Germline V gene lookup returns CDR1 MGHRA and CDR2 YSYEKL. CDR3 size: 14 residues. Trimming removed 4 bases from V and 4 bases from J; junction bases left unmatched: 1. The CDR3: CASSPTGGNEKLFF. Written as DNA, the CDR3 is TGCGCCAGCAGCCCGACAGGGGGTAATGAAAAACTGTTTTTT.

This clone was detected only a few times. The chain recombines TRBV27 with TRBJ2-3; 8 positions agree with TRBD2. The germline gives CDR1 MNHEY, CDR2 SMNVEV (reference sequence). After removal of 5 bases from V and 7 bases from J, the junction contained 11 bases not matched to a gene. The CDR3 is 15 residues long. DNA for the CDR3: TGTGCCAGCAGTGCGAGCGGGGGAACACGATATACGCAGTATTTT. Encoded protein: CASSASGGTRYTQYF.

The genes are TRBV7-9 and TRBJ2-3; unclear D gene. The CDR3 is 15 residues long. Germline lookup yields CDR1 SEHNR and CDR2 FQNEAQ (reference sequence). V dropped 4 bases and J dropped 0 bases, with 11 bases sitting between them. CDR3 sequence (DNA): TGTGCCAGCAGCTCCAGACTCGTTAGCACAGATACGCAGTATTTT. It specifies CASSSRLVSTDTQYF.

Turning to this clone: In the same sample, other DNA sequences code for this CDR3. This rearrangement joins TRBV19 to TRBJ1-2, with a weak D call TRBD1 (6 bases). Germline V gives CDR1 LNHDA, CDR2 SQIVND (reference sequence). The V end was cut by 7 bases, the J end by 2 bases, with 8 bases between. The CDR3 totals 12 residues. The CDR3 nucleotides are TGTGCCAGTACCGGGACAAACTATGGCTACACCTTC. Protein sequence: CASTGTNYGYTF.

The J gene is TRBJ2-2, the V gene TRBV9; tentative D call: TRBD1 (5 bases). The CDR3 spans 16 residues. Trimming took 4 bases from V and 3 from J, leaving 16 bases between them. Germline CDR1 and CDR2: SGDLS and YYNGEE. CDR3 sequence reads: CASSLRSGRDTGELFF. The CDR3 coding sequence is TGTGCCAGCAGCCTGAGGTCAGGGCGCGACACCGGGGAGCTGTTTTTT.

Comment on this clone: In the same sample, other DNA sequences code for this CDR3. The V call is TRBV12-3 or TRBV12-4, the J call TRBJ1-5; possible D gene TRBD1, 5 bases. This CDR3 has 12 residues. Trimming left V 2 bases short and J 7 bases short, with 6 bases between. For the CDR3, the DNA is TGTGCCAGCAGTTTACAGGGCCAGCCCCAGCATTTT. It translates to CASSLQGQPQHF.

This clone was picked up a small number of times. The V gene is TRBV7-2, the J gene TRBJ1-6; D perhaps matches TRBD1 (6 bases). The CDR3 length is 14 residues. The ends were cut back, 3 bases at V and 7 bases at J, with 10 bases in the middle. Per the germline V gene, CDR1 is SGHTA and CDR2 is FQGNSA. For the CDR3, the DNA is TGTGCCAGCAGCTTTGTGGACAGAAATTCACCCCTCCACTTT. This sequence encodes CASSFVDRNSPLHF.

This clone was seen a few times. The rearrangement links TRBV5-6 to TRBJ1-2; D possibly corresponds to TRBD1 (5 bases). The CDR3 contains 12 residues. V was trimmed by 5 bases and J by 2 bases, leaving 7 bases between them. Looked up from germline, CDR1 is SGHDT and CDR2 is YYEEEE. CDR3 nucleotides: TGTGCCAGCAGTCCAGGGAACTATGGCTACACCTTC. Translating gives CASSPGNYGYTF.

In its sample, this clone was seen once. The V and J genes are TRBV4-3 and TRBJ2-3, with unresolved D. CDR3 size: 16 residues. The ends were cut back, 0 bases at V and 0 bases at J, with 10 bases in the middle. Germline V gene sequence: CDR1 LGHNA, CDR2 YSLEER. The CDR3, as DNA: TGCGCCAGCAGCCAAGAACCCGGTACTAGCACAGATACGCAGTATTTT. Its translation: CASSQEPGTSTDTQYF.

The V call is TRBV6-5, the J call TRBJ2-7, with a tentative D call TRBD1 (6 bases). This CDR3 is built from 15 residues. Trimming shortened V by 4 bases and J by 0 bases, and 13 bases separated the two germline ends. Germline V CDR1 and CDR2: MNHEY, SVGAGI. In DNA form, the CDR3 reads TGTGCCAGCAGTTCCGGGACAACAAGCTCCTACGAGCAGTACGTC. Translated: CASSSGTTSSYEQYV.

This chain uses TRBV4-3 with TRBJ1-2; D not resolved. The germline gives CDR1 LGHNA, CDR2 YSLEER. The V end lost 0 bases, the J end lost 6 bases, and 14 bases lay between the germline ends. CDR3 length: 15 amino acids. CDR3 protein: CASSQESPGTDGYTF. CDR3 nucleotides: TGCGCCAGCAGCCAAGAATCCCCGGGAACCGATGGCTACACCTTC.

For the CDR3, the DNA is TGTGCCAGCAGCCAGGGACTAGCGGAGGGGACCGGGGAGCTGTTTTTT. Residues: CASSQGLAEGTGELFF. The chain joins TRBV5-8 to TRBJ2-2; TRBD2 matches at 11 bases. V was pared by 4 bases and J by 5 bases, with 7 bases of the junction left unmatched. Germline CDR1 is SGHTS and CDR2 is YDEGEE. This CDR3 spans 16 amino acids. The whole variable domain, remainder taken from reference TRBV5-8 and TRBJ2-2, is EAGVTQSPTHLIKTRGQQATLRCSPISGHTSVYWYQQALGLGLQFLLWYDEGEERNRGNFPPRFSGRQFPNYSSELNVNALELEDSALYLCASSQGLAEGTGELFFGEGSRLTVL.

The chain recombines TRBV2 with TRBJ1-2; D is perhaps TRBD1 (5 bases). Trimming removed 5 bases at V and 7 bases at J, with 17 bases between. The length of the CDR3 is 14 residues. The germline gives CDR1 SNHLY, CDR2 FYNNEI. CDR3 sequence reads: CASSFQGSPGGYTF. CDR3 sequence (DNA): TGTGCCAGCAGTTTTCAGGGATCTCCGGGTGGCTACACCTTC.

This clone has only one observation. This chain uses TRBV28 with TRBJ1-2; TRBD1 matches 8 bases. The germline V gene encodes CDR1 MDHEN and CDR2 SYDVKM. V shed 5 bases and J 4 bases; nucleotides not matched to a gene: 15. The CDR3 extends over 17 amino acids. DNA of the CDR3: TGTGCCAGCAGTCCCATAGGACAGGGAAGCGCAATCTATGGCTACACCTTC. Protein sequence: CASSPIGQGSAIYGYTF.

This chain connects TRBV11-3 to TRBJ2-1, with 8 bases matching TRBD2. V shed 0 bases and J 3 bases; nucleotides not matched to a gene: 7. Germline-derived CDR1 and CDR2 are SGHNT and YENEEA. This CDR3 is 17 amino acids long. CDR3 bases: TGTGCCAGCAGCTTAGATGGGGCGGGAGGACTCTACAATGAGCAGTTCTTC. It is translated as CASSLDGAGGLYNEQFF.

This sequence joins TRBV27 and TRBJ2-7; D not resolved. V was trimmed by 7 bases and J by 6 bases, leaving 7 bases between them. The CDR3 loop spans 10 amino acids. CDR1 is MNHEY, CDR2 SMNVEV, per germline (reference sequence). CDR3 amino acids: CASTKAEQYV. The CDR3 region has the DNA TGTGCCAGCACTAAAGCCGAGCAGTACGTC.

This clone was seen a handful of times. V is TRBV11-2 and J is TRBJ1-1, with 8 positions matching TRBD1. V trimming: 5 bases; J trimming: 2 bases; junction bases outside the gene matches: 13. The CDR3 contains 17 residues. In germline, CDR1 is SGHAT, CDR2 FQNNGV. The chain's CDR3 is CASSQTGRGQGNTEAFF. The CDR3, as DNA: TGTGCCAGCAGCCAAACTGGCCGCGGACAGGGAAACACTGAAGCTTTCTTT.

The chain carries TRBV4-3 and TRBJ2-3; 7 bases agree with TRBD1. This CDR3 contains 16 residues. Germline values: CDR1 LGHNA, CDR2 YSLEER. Trimming at V came to 2 bases and at J to 6 bases, leaving 11 bases not matched to a gene. The CDR3 DNA reads as TGCGCCAGCAGCCAAAGTACCGGGACAGTCACGGATACGCAGTATTTT. Translation: CASSQSTGTVTDTQYF.

The V gene is TRBV28, the J gene TRBJ2-7; 7 nucleotides agree with TRBD2. Unmatched junction bases numbered 18, after V lost 7 bases and J lost 0 bases. The CDR3 has 18 residues. Germline CDR1 MDHEN, CDR2 SYDVKM. The CDR3 loop reads CASTLAVGFREDSYEQYF. Here the CDR3 DNA reads TGTGCCAGCACCCTAGCGGTGGGCTTTAGGGAAGACTCCTACGAGCAGTACTTC.

The rearrangement uses TRBV19 and TRBJ1-6, with D unresolved. Trimming cost V 3 bases and J 0 bases, with 15 bases left between them. The CDR3 is 18 residues long. CDR1 and CDR2 from the germline V gene are LNHDA and SQIVND (reference sequence). The CDR3 reads CASSIGLGGSSYNSPLHF. The CDR3 DNA is TGTGCCAGTAGTATCGGCCTCGGCGGAAGCTCCTATAATTCACCCCTCCACTTT.

V gene TRBV6-5 combines with J gene TRBJ2-3; possibly TRBD1 for D (5 bases). Germline V lookup: CDR1 MNHEY, CDR2 SVGAGI. This CDR3 is built from 15 residues. V gave up 4 bases and J gave up 0 bases, with 11 bases separating them. The DNA for the CDR3 is TGTGCCAGCAGTTTCTGGCAGGGTAGCACAGATACGCAGTATTTT. Translated, it gives CASSFWQGSTDTQYF.

This chain connects TRBV29-1 to TRBJ2-1; TRBD2 aligns across 8 bases. With V trimmed by 3 bases and J by 8 bases, 9 bases remained unmatched. The CDR3 length is 14 residues. From germline, CDR1 is SQVTM and CDR2 ANQGSEA. The CDR3 DNA reads as TGCAGCGTTGAGAGAGCGGGAGTAGCCGATGAGCAGTTCTTC. This translates into CSVERAGVADEQFF.

J is TRBJ2-7 and V is TRBV4-1, with 7 bases matching TRBD1. This CDR3 has 13 residues. CDR1 and CDR2 (germline): MGHRA, YSYEKL. Unmatched junction bases numbered 3, after V lost 5 bases and J lost 2 bases. CDR3 in DNA: TGCGCCAGCAGCTCAGACAGGGCCTACGAGCAGTACTTC. Protein: CASSSDRAYEQYF.

The V gene is TRBV19, the J gene TRBJ1-2; 9 nucleotides agree with TRBD1. The J segment lost 6 bases and the V segment lost 7 bases, leaving 15 bases of the junction unmatched. Germline V gene lookup returns CDR1 LNHDA and CDR2 SQIVND (reference sequence). The CDR3 is made up of 16 amino acids. The DNA for the CDR3 is TGTGCCAGTAAGGGCCGCGGACAGGGGTTTGAGAATGGCTACACCTTC. Its translation: CASKGRGQGFENGYTF.

The chain uses TRBV6-5 and TRBJ2-7, with 8 bases lining up with TRBD1. Trimming took 5 bases from V and 0 from J; bases not matched to a gene: 6. This CDR3 contains 15 residues. Germline V gene lookup returns CDR1 MNHEY and CDR2 SVGAGI. CDR3: CASSHGQGYSYEQYF. The DNA of the CDR3 is TGTGCCAGCAGTCACGGACAGGGCTACTCCTACGAGCAGTACTTC.